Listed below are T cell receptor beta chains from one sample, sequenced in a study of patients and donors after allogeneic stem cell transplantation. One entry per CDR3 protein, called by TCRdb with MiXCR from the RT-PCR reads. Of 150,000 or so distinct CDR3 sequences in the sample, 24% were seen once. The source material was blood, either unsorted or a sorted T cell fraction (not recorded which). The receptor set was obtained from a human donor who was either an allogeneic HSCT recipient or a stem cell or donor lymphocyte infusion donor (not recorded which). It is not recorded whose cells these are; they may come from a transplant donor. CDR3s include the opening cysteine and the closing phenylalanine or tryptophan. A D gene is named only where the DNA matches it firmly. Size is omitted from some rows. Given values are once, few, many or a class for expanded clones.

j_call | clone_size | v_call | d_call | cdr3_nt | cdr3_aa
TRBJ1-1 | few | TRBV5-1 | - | TGCGCCAGCAGCTTGGGCGACTTACCTGAAGCTTTCTTT | CASSLGDLPEAFF
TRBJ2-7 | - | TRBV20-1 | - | TGCAGTGCTATCTGGGCCAAGGGCCCATACGAGCAGTACTTC | CSAIWAKGPYEQYF
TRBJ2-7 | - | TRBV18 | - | TGTGCCAGCTCACCCGACCGCAGTGGTTACGAGCAGTACTTC | CASSPDRSGYEQYF
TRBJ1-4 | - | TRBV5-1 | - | TGCGCCAGCAGCTTGGCCCCCGGGTCGGACGAAAAACTGTTTTTT | CASSLAPGSDEKLFF
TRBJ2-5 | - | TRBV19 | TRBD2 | TGTGCCAGTAGCGGGAGGTCGAGGGAGACCCAGTACTTC | CASSGRSRETQYF
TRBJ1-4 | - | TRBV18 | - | TGTGCCAGCTCACCGGCGTCAGGGATTAATGAAAAACTGTTTTTC | CASSPASGINEKLFF
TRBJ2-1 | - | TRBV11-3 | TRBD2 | TGTGCCAGCAGCTTAGCTAGCGGGATCTATGAGCAGTTCTTC | CASSLASGIYEQFF
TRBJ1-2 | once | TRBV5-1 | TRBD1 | TGCGCCAGCAGCCGAGGACAGGGGGCGTTCTATGGCTACACCTTC | CASSRGQGAFYGYTF
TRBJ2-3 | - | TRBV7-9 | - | TGTGCCAGCAGCCCCACCCGGGACCGACACTCCACAGATACGCAGTATTTT | CASSPTRDRHSTDTQYF
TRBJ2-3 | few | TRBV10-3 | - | TGTGCCAGCACGGACCGCCACCGGGACTCCAGCACAGATACGCAGTATTTT | CASTDRHRDSSTDTQYF
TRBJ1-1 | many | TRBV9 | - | TGTGCCAGCAGCGTACAGGGGTATGGGTACACTGAAGCTTTCTTT | CASSVQGYGYTEAFF
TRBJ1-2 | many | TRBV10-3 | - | TGTGCCATCGGACCCCCCGGGTCTGGTGGCTACACCTTC | CAIGPPGSGGYTF
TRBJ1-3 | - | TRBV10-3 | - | TGTGCCATCAGCGGACAGATCTCTGGAAACACCATATATTTT | CAISGQISGNTIYF
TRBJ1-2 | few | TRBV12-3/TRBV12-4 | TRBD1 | TGTGCCAGCATTTGGGGACAGTCAACACTACACAACCTTTATGGCTACACCTTC | CASIWGQSTLHNLYGYTF
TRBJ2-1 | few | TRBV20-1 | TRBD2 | TGCAGTGCTGTCGCGAGCGGGAGGAATCATTACAATGAGCAGTTCTTC | CSAVASGRNHYNEQFF
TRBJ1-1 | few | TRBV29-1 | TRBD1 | TGCAGCGTTGAAGCCCGCAACAGGGGAGGTACTGAAGCTTTCTTT | CSVEARNRGGTEAFF
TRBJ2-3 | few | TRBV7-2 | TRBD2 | TGTGCCAGCAGCTTATTTGGGCTAGCGGGAACAGATACGCAGTATTTT | CASSLFGLAGTDTQYF
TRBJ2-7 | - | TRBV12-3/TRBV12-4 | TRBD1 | TGTGCCAGCAGTTTAAGTACAGGGGGCGAGCAGTACTTC | CASSLSTGGEQYF
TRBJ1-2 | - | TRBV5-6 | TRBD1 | TGTGCCAGCAGCCCGAGGGACAGGGTAAACTATGGCTACACCTTC | CASSPRDRVNYGYTF
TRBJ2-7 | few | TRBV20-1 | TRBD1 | TGCAGTGCTAGGGAAACCGGGACAGGGAGCCACGAGCAGTACTTC | CSARETGTGSHEQYF
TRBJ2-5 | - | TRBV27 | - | TGTGCCAGCAGACAGGGATTCGAGACCCAGTACTTC | CASRQGFETQYF
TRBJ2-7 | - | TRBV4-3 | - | TGCGCCAGCAGCCAAGAATTGTACGGAGAGCAGTACTTC | CASSQELYGEQYF
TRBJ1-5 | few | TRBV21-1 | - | TGTGCCAGCAGTTCCCGGGGGCATAATCAGCCCCAGCATTTT | CASSSRGHNQPQHF
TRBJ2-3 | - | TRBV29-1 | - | TGCAGCGTTGACGTCGGGGTAGCCACAGATACGCAGTATTTT | CSVDVGVATDTQYF
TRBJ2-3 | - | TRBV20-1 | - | TGCAGTGCTAGAGTTCTAGGGACAGATACGCAGTATTTT | CSARVLGTDTQYF
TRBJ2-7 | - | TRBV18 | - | TGTGCCAGCTCACCACTAGAAAGGATTTACGAGCAGTACTTC | CASSPLERIYEQYF
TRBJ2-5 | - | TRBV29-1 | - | TGCAGCGTTGCGCGGGATTCCCAGTACTTC | CSVARDSQYF
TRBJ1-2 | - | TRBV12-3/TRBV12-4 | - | TGTGCCAGCAATCACAGGGCGGCCAACTATGGCTACACCTTC | CASNHRAANYGYTF
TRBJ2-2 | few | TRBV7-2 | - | TGTGCCAGCAGCTATACTAGCTCCGGGGAGCTGTTTTTT | CASSYTSSGELFF
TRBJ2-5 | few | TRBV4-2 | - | TGTGCCAGCAGCCCCACGTCGCGTGGCGTAGAGACCCAGTACTTC | CASSPTSRGVETQYF
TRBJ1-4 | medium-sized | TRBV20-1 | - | TGCAGTGCTAGGGAGGCAGGGCGAGAAAAACTGTTTTTT | CSAREAGREKLFF
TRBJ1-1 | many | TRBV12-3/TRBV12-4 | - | TGTGCCAGCAGTCCCGGACCGGGGACTGAAGCTTTCTTT | CASSPGPGTEAFF
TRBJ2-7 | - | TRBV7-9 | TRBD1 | TGTGCCAGCAGCTATGGACAGGGAAACTACGAGCAGTACTTC | CASSYGQGNYEQYF
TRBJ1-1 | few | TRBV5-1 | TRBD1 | TGCGCCAGCAGCCCAGGGACAGGAGGGATTCGGAACACTGAAGCTTTCTTT | CASSPGTGGIRNTEAFF
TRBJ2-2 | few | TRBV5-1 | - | TGCGCCAGCAGCTTGGAGGCGGCCGGGAACACCGGGGAGCTGTTTTTT | CASSLEAAGNTGELFF
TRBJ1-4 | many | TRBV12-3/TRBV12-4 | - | TGTGCCAGCAGACCTGGACGGGAAAAACTGTTTTTT | CASRPGREKLFF
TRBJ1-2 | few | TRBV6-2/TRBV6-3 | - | TGTGCCAGCAGTTCAACCACCCAGGGTTGGGGCTACACCTTC | CASSSTTQGWGYTF
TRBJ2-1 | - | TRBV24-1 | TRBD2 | TGTGCCACCAGTGAACGTCCCGGGACTAGGTACAATGAGCAGTTCTTC | CATSERPGTRYNEQFF
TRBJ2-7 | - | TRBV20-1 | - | TGCAGTGCTGGAAGGGTTGGGACCACACAGTACTTC | CSAGRVGTTQYF
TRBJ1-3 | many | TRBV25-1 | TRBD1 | TGTGCCAGCAGTGTACAGGGGAGATGGCTTGGAAACACCATATATTTT | CASSVQGRWLGNTIYF
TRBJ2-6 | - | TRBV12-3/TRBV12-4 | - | TGTGCCAGTCGTCTCTTCAACGTCCTGACTTTC | CASRLFNVLTF
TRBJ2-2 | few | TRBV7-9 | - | TGTGCCAGCAGCCGCCCCTCGCCCGGGGAGCTGTTTTTT | CASSRPSPGELFF
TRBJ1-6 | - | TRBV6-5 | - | TGTGCCAGCAGTCCCGCCATGGGGAGACGAAATTCACCCCTCCACTTT | CASSPAMGRRNSPLHF
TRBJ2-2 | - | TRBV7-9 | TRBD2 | TGTGCCAGCAGCGACTGGCGGGGGACTAAAACCGGGGAGCTGTTTTTT | CASSDWRGTKTGELFF
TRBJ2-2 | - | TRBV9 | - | TGTGCCAGCAGCGCGTACGGGGAGCTGTTTTTT | CASSAYGELFF
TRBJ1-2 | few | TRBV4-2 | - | TGTGCCAGCAGCCAAGCTTCCGATAGTTATGGCTACACCTTC | CASSQASDSYGYTF
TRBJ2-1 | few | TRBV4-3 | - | TGCGCCAGCAGCCCAGCCCAAACTAGCCTGTGTCTGTTCTTC | CASSPAQTSLCLFF
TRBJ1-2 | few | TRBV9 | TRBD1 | TGTGCCAGCAGCGTAGACCGGGACAGGGATTATGGCTACACCTTC | CASSVDRDRDYGYTF
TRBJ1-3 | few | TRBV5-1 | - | TGCGCCAGCAGCTTAGGCGGGACTGGAAACACCATATATTTT | CASSLGGTGNTIYF
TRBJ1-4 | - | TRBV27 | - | TGTGCCAGCAGTTTCCCTGAGGGGGATGAAAAACTGTTTTTT | CASSFPEGDEKLFF
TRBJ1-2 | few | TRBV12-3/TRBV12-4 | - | TGTGCCAGCAGTACAGGGAACAGACGATATGGCTACACCTTC | CASSTGNRRYGYTF
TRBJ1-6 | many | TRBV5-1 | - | TGCGCCAGCAGCTCCGGACCTCCGCCAGCGGGAAATTCACCCCTCCACTTT | CASSSGPPPAGNSPLHF
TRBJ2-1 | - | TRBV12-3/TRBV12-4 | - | TGTGCCAGCAGTTTCGCGGGGCCCTGGCGTGAGCAGTTCTTC | CASSFAGPWREQFF
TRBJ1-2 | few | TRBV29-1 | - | TGCAGCGTTGATCAAGGAAATGGCTACACCTTC | CSVDQGNGYTF
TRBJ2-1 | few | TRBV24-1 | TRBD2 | TGTGCCACCAGTGAGCCCGAGCTAACTAGCGGGGATATCAATGAGCAGTTCTTC | CATSEPELTSGDINEQFF
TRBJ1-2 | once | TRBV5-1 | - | TGCGCCAGCAGCTTGGATAACAGGCGCTTC | CASSLDNRRF
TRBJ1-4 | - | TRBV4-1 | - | TGCGCCAGCAGCCCGATGAGGTATGAAAAACTGTTTTTT | CASSPMRYEKLFF
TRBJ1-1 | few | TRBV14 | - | TGTGCCAGCAGCCCCTCGATATCGGGATCTAACACTGAAGCTTTCTTT | CASSPSISGSNTEAFF
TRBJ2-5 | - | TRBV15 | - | TGTGCCACCAGCAGAGCGCCAATACAAGAGACCCAGTACTTC | CATSRAPIQETQYF